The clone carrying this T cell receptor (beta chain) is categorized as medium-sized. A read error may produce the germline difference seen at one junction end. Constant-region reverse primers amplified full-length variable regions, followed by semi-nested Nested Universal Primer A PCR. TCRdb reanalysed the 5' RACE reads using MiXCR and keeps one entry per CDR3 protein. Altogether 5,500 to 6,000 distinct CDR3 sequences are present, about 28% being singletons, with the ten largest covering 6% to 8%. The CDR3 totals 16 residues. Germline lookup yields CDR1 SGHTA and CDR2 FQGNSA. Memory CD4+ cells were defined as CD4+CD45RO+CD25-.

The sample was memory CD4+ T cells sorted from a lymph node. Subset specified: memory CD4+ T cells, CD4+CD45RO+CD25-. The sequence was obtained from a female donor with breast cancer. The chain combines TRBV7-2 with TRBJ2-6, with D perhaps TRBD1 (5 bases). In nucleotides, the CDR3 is TGTGCCAGCAGCTTTCGCTCAGGGTCTGGGGCCAACGTCCCGACTTTC. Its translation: CASSFRSGSGANVPTF.